These 7 T cell receptor beta chains share one sample of origin, sequenced in a study of cytomegalovirus exposure and HLA in healthy donors. Primers: 60 Vbeta forward and 13 Jbeta reverse. Profiling relied on immunoSEQ multiplex PCR, and the TCRdb table lists in-frame clones only, not all of them. The data hold roughly 140,000 clones, with 75% to 80% observed a single time. The sample consisted of PBMCs. These receptors originate from a male donor in good health and CMV-seronegative.

The rearrangement uses TRBV7-2 and TRBJ2-5; the D gene is possibly TRBD1 (6 bases). Germline V CDR1 and CDR2: SGHTA, FQGNSA. The CDR3 runs 14 residues. Between the trimmed V and J ends, which lost 5 bases and 4 bases, there was a span of 14 bases. The CDR3 nucleotides are TGTGCCAGCAGCCCATCAGGGGTGGGAGAGACCCAGTACTTC. Residues: CASSPSGVGETQYF.

This chain links TRBV5-1 with TRBJ1-6; no reliable D call. Trimming removed 2 bases from V and 9 bases from J, with 15 bases in between. This CDR3 has 15 residues. CDR1 is SGHRS and CDR2 is YFSETQ in the germline V gene. The CDR3, as DNA: TGCGCCAGCAGCTTTGGAGGGATGGGTAGTTCACCCCTCCACTTT. Its translation is CASSFGGMGSSPLHF.

The rearrangement joins TRBV4-3 to TRBJ2-1; 9 bases align to TRBD2. Germline V gene sequence: CDR1 LGHNA, CDR2 YSLEER. This CDR3 spans 16 amino acids. V shed 1 base, J shed 8 bases, and the junction held 9 bases outside the gene matches. The DNA of the CDR3 is TGCGCCAGCAGCCAAGGGTCGGCTAGCGGGACTGATGAGCAGTTCTTC. It yields the protein CASSQGSASGTDEQFF.

V and J are TRBV7-2 and TRBJ2-7; 9 bases map to TRBD1. The CDR3 extends over 15 amino acids. Per the germline V gene, CDR1 is SGHTA and CDR2 is FQGNSA. The trim removed 5 bases at V and 6 bases at J, leaving 11 bases unmatched. The CDR3: CASSLVQGASGEQYF. In nucleotides, the CDR3 is TGTGCCAGCAGCCTGGTACAGGGGGCTTCGGGCGAGCAGTACTTC. The complete variable domain, with remaining parts taken from reference TRBV7-2 and TRBJ2-7, reads GAGVSQSPSNKVTEKGKDVELRCDPISGHTALYWYRQSLGQGLEFLIYFQGNSAPDKSGLPSDRFSAERTGGSVSTLTIQRTQQEDSAVYLCASSLVQGASGEQYFGPGTRLTVT.

The gene calls are TRBV12-5 and TRBJ2-5, with TRBD1 as a possible D gene (6 bases). The CDR3 is 14 residues long. V lost 3 bases to trimming and J lost 1 base, with 9 bases between them. The germline V gene has CDR1 LGHNT and CDR2 FRNRAP. CDR3 bases: TGTGCTAGTGGTTTCGGACAGCTCCAAGAGACCCAGTACTTC. Its protein product is CASGFGQLQETQYF. Looking up the rest from reference TRBV12-5 and TRBJ2-5 gives the full variable domain: DARVTQTPRHKVTEMGQEVTMRCQPILGHNTVFWYRQTMMQGLELLAYFRNRAPLDDSGMPKDRFSAEMPDATLATLKIQPSEPRDSAVYFCASGFGQLQETQYFGPGTRLLVL.

The V and J genes are TRBV7-2 and TRBJ2-3; tentatively, D is TRBD2 (6 bases). Germline V gives CDR1 SGHTA, CDR2 FQGNSA. CDR3 size: 18 residues. V lost 5 bases to trimming and J lost 0 bases, with 21 bases between them. The CDR3 spells CASSPPGLGFPSTDTQYF. As DNA, the CDR3 is TGTGCCAGCAGCCCCCCGGGACTTGGGTTCCCAAGCACAGATACGCAGTATTTT.

There are a few counts of this clone. The chain couples TRBV7-9 to TRBJ2-7; the D is unclear. The V end lost 1 base, the J end lost 0 bases, and 10 bases lay between the germline ends. Per germline, CDR1 SEHNR and CDR2 FQNEAQ (reference sequence). This CDR3 region has 15 residues. CDR3 region: CASSLGSSGSYEQYF. The CDR3, as DNA: TGTGCCAGCAGCTTAGGATCTTCGGGCTCCTACGAGCAGTACTTC.